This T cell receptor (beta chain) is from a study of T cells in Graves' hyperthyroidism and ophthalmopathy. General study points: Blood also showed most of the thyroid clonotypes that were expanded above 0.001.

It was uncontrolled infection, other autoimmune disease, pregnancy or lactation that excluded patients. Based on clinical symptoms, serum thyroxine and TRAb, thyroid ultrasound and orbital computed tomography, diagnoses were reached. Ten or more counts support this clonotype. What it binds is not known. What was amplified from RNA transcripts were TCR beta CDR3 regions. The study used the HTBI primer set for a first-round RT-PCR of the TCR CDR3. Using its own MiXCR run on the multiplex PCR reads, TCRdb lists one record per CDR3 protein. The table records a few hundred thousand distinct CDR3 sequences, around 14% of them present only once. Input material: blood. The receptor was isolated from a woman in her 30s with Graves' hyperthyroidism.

CDR3 residues: CSARATSGRLDTQYF. CDR3 coding DNA: TGCAGTGCTAGAGCGACTAGCGGGAGATTAGATACGCAGTATTTT. The rearrangement links TRBV20-1 to TRBJ2-3, with 12 bases that match TRBD2. This CDR3 has 15 amino acids. Germline V gene lookup returns CDR1 DFQATT and CDR2 SNEGSKA (reference sequence). V dropped 1 base and J dropped 5; count of bases not matched to a gene: 4.